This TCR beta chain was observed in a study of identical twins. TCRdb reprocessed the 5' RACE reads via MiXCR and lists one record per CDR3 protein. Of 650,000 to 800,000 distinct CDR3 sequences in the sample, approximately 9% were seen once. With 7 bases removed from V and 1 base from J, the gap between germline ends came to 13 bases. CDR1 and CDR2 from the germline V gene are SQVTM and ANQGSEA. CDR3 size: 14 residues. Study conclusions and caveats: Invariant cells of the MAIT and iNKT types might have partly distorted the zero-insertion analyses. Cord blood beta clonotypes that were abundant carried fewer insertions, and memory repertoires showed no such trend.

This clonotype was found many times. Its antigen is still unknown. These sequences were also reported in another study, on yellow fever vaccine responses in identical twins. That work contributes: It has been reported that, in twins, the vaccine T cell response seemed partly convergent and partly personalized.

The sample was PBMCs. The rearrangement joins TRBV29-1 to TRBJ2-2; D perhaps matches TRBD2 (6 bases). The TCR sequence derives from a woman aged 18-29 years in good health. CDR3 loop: CSGSRSGNTGELFF. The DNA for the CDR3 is TGCAGCGGCTCCCGTAGCGGGAACACCGGGGAGCTGTTTTTT.